A few counts support the clone carrying this TCR beta chain. The antigen remains undetermined. The data originate from a study of T cell repertoires in cytomegalovirus infection. Study-wide context: Public TCR beta signature analysis indicated the presence of both CMV infection and matching HLA type. Study results and caveats: Ex vivo, HLA-C-restricted CMV-specific TCR beta clonotypes prevailed over the rest of the response. Cumulative public TCR beta family frequency identified carriers of CMV plus the relevant HLA.

The CDR3 spans 12 residues. Germline V gene sequence: CDR1 DFQATT, CDR2 SNEGSKA (reference sequence). V was shortened by 5 bases and J by 3 bases, with 10 bases between the two germline ends. TCRdb processed the reads anew with MiXCR; each CDR3 protein has one entry. Found here are roughly 200,000 distinct CDR3 sequences, approximately 18% of them singletons; the top ten hold roughly a quarter. The TCR originated in a human donor in good health (CMV status not recorded). Some clones in this sample may be carry-over from other donors' samples. The J gene is TRBJ1-1, the V gene TRBV20-1; D uncertain. The sample was CD8+ T cells from PBMCs. CDR3 loop: CSADDGYTEAFF. The CDR3 nucleotides are TGCAGTGCTGATGACGGATACACTGAAGCTTTCTTT.